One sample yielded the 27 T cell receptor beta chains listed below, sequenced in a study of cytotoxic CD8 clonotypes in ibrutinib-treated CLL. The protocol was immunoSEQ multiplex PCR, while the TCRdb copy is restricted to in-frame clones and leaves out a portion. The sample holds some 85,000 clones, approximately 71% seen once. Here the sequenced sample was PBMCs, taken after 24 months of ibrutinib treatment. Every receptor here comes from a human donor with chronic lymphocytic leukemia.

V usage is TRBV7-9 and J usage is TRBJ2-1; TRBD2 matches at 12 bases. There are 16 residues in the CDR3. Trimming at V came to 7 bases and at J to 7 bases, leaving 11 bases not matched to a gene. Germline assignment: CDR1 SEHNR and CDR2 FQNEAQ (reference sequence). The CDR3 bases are TGTGCCAGCATCCAGACTAGCGGGAGCCCATTGAATGAGCAGTTCTTC. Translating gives CASIQTSGSPLNEQFF.

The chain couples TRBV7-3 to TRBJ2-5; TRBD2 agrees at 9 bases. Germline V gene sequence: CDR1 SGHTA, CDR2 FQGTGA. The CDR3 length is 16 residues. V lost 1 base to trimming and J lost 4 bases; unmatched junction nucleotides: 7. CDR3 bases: TGTGCCAGCAGCTTAAGGTTGGCGGGAGGGGGAGAGACCCAGTACTTC. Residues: CASSLRLAGGGETQYF.

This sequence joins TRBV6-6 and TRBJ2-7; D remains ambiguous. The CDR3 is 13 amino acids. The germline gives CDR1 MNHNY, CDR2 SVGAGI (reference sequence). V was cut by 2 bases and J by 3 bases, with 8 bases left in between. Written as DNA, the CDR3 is TGTGCCAGCAGTTACGCCCCCTACTACGAGCAGTACTTC. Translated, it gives CASSYAPYYEQYF.

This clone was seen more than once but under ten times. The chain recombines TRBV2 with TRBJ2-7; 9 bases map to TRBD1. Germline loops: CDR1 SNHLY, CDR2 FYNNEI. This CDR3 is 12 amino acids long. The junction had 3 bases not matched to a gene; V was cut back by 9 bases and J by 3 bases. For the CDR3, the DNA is TGTGCCAGTAGACAGGGGGGCTACGAGCAGTACTTC. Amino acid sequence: CASRQGGYEQYF.

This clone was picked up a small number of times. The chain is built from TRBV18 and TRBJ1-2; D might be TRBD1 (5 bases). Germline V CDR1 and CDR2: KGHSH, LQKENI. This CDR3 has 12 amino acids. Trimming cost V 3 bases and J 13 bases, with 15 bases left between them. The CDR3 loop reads CASSPAQGPSTF. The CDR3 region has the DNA TGTGCCAGCTCACCGGCTCAGGGTCCCTCCACCTTC.

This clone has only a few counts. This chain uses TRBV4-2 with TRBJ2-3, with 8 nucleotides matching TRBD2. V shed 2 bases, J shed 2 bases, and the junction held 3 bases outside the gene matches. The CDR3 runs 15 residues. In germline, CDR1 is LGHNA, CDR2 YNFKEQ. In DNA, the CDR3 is TGTGCCAGCAGCCAATCGGGAGGGATCACAGATACGCAGTATTTT. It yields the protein CASSQSGGITDTQYF.

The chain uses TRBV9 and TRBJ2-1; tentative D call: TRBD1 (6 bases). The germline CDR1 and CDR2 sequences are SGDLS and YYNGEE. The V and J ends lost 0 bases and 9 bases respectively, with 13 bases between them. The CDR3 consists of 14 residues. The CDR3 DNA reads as TGTGCCAGCAGCGTAGCCAGGGGCCTAGGTGAGCAGTTCTTC. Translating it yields CASSVARGLGEQFF.

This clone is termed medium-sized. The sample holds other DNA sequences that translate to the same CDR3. CDR3 protein: CASSGTAAGELFF. CDR3 DNA: TGTGCCAGCAGCGGGACGGCAGCCGGGGAGCTGTTTTTT. V is TRBV2 and J is TRBJ2-2; D possibly uses TRBD1 or TRBD2 (5 bases each). Between the trimmed V and J ends, which lost 6 bases and 6 bases, there was a span of 11 bases. The CDR3 is made up of 13 amino acids. Per the germline V gene, CDR1 is SNHLY and CDR2 is FYNNEI. The whole variable domain, remainder taken from reference TRBV2 and TRBJ2-2, is EPEVTQTPSHQVTQMGQEVILRCVPISNHLYFYWYRQILGQKVEFLVSFYNNEISEKSEIFDDQFSVERPDGSNFTLKIRSTKLEDSAMYFCASSGTAAGELFFGEGSRLTVL.

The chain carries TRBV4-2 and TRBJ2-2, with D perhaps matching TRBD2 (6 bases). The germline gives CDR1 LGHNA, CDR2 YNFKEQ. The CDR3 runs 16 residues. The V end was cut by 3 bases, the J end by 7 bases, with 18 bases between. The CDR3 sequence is CASSQLREPNFGELFF. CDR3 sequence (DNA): TGTGCCAGCAGCCAGTTACGGGAGCCGAATTTCGGGGAGCTGTTTTTT.

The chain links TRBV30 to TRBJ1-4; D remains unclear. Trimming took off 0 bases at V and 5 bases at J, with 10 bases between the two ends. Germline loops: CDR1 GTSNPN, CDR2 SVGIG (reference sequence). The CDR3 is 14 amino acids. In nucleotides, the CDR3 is TGTGCCTGGAGTGTCTTTGGGTGGAATGAAAAACTGTTTTTT. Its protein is CAWSVFGWNEKLFF.

The CDR3 protein is CASSQEGTVSYEQYF. CDR3 DNA sequence: TGCGCCAGCAGCCAAGAAGGGACGGTCTCCTACGAGCAGTACTTC. The chain carries TRBV4-3 and TRBJ2-7; D is tentatively TRBD1 or TRBD2 (5 bases each). CDR1 and CDR2 from the germline V gene are LGHNA and YSLEER. There are 15 residues in the CDR3. V gave up 0 bases and J gave up 0 bases, with 9 bases separating them.

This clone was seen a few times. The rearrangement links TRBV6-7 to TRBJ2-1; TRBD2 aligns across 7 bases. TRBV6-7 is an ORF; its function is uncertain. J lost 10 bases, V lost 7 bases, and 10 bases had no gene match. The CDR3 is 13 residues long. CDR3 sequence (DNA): TGTGCCAGCATCGCGGGAGTAGTAGTAGAGCAGTTCTTC. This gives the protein CASIAGVVVEQFF.

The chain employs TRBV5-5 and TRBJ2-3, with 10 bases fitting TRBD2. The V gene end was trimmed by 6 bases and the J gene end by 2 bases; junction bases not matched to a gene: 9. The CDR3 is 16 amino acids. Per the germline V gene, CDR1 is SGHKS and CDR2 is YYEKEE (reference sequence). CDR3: CASIPGTSAPTDTQYF. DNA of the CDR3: TGTGCCAGCATCCCCGGGACTAGCGCGCCCACAGATACGCAGTATTTT.

The CDR3 DNA reads as TGCGCCAGCAGCTCTTCTTCCCCGAGCTACAATGAGCAGTTCTTC. It is translated as CASSSSSPSYNEQFF. The chain uses TRBV5-1 and TRBJ2-1; D ambiguous. Trimming cost V 3 bases and J 3 bases, with 13 bases left between them. CDR1 SGHRS and CDR2 YFSETQ come from the germline V gene. The CDR3 spans 15 residues. The full variable domain, completed using reference TRBV5-1 and TRBJ2-1, is KAGVTQTPRYLIKTRGQQVTLSCSPISGHRSVSWYQQTPGQGLQFLFEYFSETQRNKGNFPGRFSGRQFSNSRSEMNVSTLELGDSALYLCASSSSSPSYNEQFFGPGTRLTVL.

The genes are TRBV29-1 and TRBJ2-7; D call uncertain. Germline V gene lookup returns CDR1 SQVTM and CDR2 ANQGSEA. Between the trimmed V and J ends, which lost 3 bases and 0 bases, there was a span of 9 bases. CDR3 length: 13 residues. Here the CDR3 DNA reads TGCAGCGTTGAGTTAGCCTACTCCTACGAGCAGTACTTC. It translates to CSVELAYSYEQYF.

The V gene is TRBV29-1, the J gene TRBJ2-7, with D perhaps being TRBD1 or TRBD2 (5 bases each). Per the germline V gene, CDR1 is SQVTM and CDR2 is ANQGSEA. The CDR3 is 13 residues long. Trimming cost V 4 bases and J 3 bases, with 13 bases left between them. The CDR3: CSVGGQGGYEQYF. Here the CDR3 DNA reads TGCAGCGTTGGAGGGCAGGGTGGCTACGAGCAGTACTTC.

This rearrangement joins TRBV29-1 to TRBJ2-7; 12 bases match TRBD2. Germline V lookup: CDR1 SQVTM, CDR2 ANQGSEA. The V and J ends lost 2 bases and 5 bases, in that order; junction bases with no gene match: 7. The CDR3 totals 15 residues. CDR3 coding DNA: TGCAGCGTTGAACGGACTAGCGGGGCCCGGGACGAGCAGTACTTC. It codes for CSVERTSGARDEQYF.

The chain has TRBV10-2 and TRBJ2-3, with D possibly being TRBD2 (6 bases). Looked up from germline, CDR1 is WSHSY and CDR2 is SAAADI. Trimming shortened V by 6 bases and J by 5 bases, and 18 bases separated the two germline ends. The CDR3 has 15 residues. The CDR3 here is CASSPTGGEKDTQYF. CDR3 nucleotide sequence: TGCGCCAGCAGCCCAACCGGGGGAGAGAAAGATACGCAGTATTTT.

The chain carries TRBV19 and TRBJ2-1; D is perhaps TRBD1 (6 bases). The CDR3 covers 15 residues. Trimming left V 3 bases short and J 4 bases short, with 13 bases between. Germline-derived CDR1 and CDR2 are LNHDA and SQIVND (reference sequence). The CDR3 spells CASSIVDSRYNEQFF. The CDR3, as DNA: TGTGCCAGTAGTATCGTGGACAGCCGATACAATGAGCAGTTCTTC.

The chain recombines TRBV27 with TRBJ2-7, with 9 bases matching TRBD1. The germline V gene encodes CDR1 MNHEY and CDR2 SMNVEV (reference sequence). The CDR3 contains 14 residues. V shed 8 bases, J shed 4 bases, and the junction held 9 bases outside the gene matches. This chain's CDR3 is CASGVGTGIYEQYF. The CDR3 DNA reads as TGTGCCAGCGGGGTTGGGACAGGGATTTACGAGCAGTACTTC.

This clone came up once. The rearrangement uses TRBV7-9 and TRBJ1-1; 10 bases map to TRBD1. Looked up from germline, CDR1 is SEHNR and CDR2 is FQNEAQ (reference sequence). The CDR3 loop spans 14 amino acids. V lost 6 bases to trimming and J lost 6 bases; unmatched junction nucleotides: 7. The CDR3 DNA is TGTGCCAGCAGTTTTACCGGGACAGGGGCTGAAGCTTTCTTT. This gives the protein CASSFTGTGAEAFF.

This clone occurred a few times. The CDR3 sequence is CASSDGQGTANYGYTF. The CDR3, as DNA: TGTGCCAGTAGCGACGGACAGGGGACCGCTAACTATGGCTACACCTTC. V usage is TRBV19 and J usage is TRBJ1-2; 9 bases fit TRBD1. With 6 bases clipped from V and 0 bases from J, the junction kept 8 bases outside the gene matches. The CDR3 extends over 16 amino acids. Germline assignment: CDR1 LNHDA and CDR2 SQIVND (reference sequence). Full variable domain (missing parts from reference TRBV19 and TRBJ1-2): DGGITQSPKYLFRKEGQNVTLSCEQNLNHDAMYWYRQDPGQGLRLIYYSQIVNDFQKGDIAEGYSVSREKKESFPLTVTSAQKNPTAFYLCASSDGQGTANYGYTFGSGTRLTVV.

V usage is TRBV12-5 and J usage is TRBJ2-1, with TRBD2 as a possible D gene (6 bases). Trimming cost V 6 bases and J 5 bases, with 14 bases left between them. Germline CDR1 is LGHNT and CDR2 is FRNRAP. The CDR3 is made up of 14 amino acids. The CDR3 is CASGVGGRNNEQFF. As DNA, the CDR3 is TGTGCTAGTGGAGTGGGGGGAAGAAACAATGAGCAGTTCTTC.

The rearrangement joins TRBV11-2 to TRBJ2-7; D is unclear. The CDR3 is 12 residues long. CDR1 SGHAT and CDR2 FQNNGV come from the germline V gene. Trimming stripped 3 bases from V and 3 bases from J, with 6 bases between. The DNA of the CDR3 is TGTGCCAGCAGCTTGACTGTCTACGAGCAGTACTTC. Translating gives CASSLTVYEQYF.

The CDR3 loop is CASSPGRGYTF. The CDR3 DNA follows: TGTGCCAGCAGCCCCGGACGTGGCTACACCTTC. The chain joins TRBV11-2 to TRBJ1-2; D gene ambiguous. Germline V gives CDR1 SGHAT, CDR2 FQNNGV. CDR3 length: 11 amino acids. Trimming removed 5 bases from V and 7 bases from J, with 8 bases in between.

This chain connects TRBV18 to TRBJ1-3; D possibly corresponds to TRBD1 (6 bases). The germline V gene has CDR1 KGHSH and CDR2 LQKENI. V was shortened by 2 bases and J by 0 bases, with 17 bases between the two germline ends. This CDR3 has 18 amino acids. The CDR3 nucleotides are TGTGCCAGCTCACCAGTTATCTCCCGGACAGTCTCTGGAAACACCATATATTTT. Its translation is CASSPVISRTVSGNTIYF.

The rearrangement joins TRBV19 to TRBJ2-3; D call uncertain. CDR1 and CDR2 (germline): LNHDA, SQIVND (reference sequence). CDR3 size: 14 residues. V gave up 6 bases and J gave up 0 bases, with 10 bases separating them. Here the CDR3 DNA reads TGTGCCAGTAGAACTGGGCCCAGCACAGATACGCAGTATTTT. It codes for CASRTGPSTDTQYF.